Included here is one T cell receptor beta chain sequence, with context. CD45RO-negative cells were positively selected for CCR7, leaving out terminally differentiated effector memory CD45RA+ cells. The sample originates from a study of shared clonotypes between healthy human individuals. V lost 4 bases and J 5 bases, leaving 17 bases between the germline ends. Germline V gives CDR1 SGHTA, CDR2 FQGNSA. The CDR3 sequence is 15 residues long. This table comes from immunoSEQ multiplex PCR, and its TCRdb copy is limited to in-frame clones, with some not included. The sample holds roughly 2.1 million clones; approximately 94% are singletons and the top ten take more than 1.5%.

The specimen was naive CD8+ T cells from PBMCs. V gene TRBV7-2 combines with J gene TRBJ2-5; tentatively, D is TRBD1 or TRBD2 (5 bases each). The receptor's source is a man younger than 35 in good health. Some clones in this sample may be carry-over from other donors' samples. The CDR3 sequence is CASSSLDGWGETQYF. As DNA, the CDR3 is TGTGCCAGCAGCTCCCTGGACGGGTGGGGGGAGACCCAGTACTTC.